Sequencing of this T cell receptor (beta chain) was carried out in a study of T-cell memory formation after mild COVID-19. General observations from the study: Cross-reactive memory seemingly joined, as some responding clones were found in pre-infection memory.

In this sample, this clonotype turned up a few times. Its antigen is unidentified. Germline values: CDR1 MDHEN, CDR2 SYDVKM. V was shortened by 7 bases and J by 8 bases, with 17 bases between the two germline ends. This CDR3 has 13 residues. TCRalpha and TCRbeta libraries used 5'RACE with constant-segment primers and UMIs. TCRdb re-called the 5' RACE reads through MiXCR, storing one row per CDR3 protein. The sample has about 290,000 distinct CDR3 sequences; roughly 15% are singletons. The V call is TRBV28, the J call TRBJ1-1; D possibly corresponds to TRBD1 (6 bases). The TCR originated in a man aged 18 to 30 who had mild COVID-19 (a few samples of this study predate the infection). Cell type and time point are not known. Sequencing used PBMCs or a T cell subset sorted from them (not recorded which). The CDR3 sequence is CASIEQGRVEAFF. CDR3 DNA: TGTGCCAGCATAGAACAGGGCAGGGTCGAAGCTTTCTTT.